The present entry profiles one TCR beta chain with its context. The target of this receptor is not known. No qualities accompany the bases; no much larger clone lies one base away. Read against the paper, the sample's time point label means: about 28 days (+/-7) after the second vaccine dose. Because spike-specific TCR depth and breadth did not differ between the two schedules, AZD1222 recipients who got a second dose at roughly 4 weeks were pooled with those who got a second dose at roughly 12 weeks. Samples from vaccinated people were obtained from the UK trials COV001 and COV002, which included a single-blind randomized controlled phase 2/3 trial of AZD1222 (ChAdOx1 nCoV-19) in healthy adults. Trial participant PBMC samples were collected at day 0 and day 28 after the second dose for TCRbeta chain sequencing. The CDR3 regions of human TCRbeta chains were subjected to immunosequencing. The study's own analysis went as follows. TCRs in the repertoires were matched against a reference library of SARS-CoV-2-specific TCRs that had been generated with the MIRA antigen-specificity platform. Breadth was defined as the fraction of unique TCRs that were SARS-CoV-2-associated. Depth was defined as the fraction of total T cells that were SARS-CoV-2-associated. Using the MIRA data, every spike-specific TCR was mapped to the spike region that the TCR reacted to and assigned to either a CD4 or a CD8 class. Log10-transformed breadth and depth values were compared by one-way ANOVA with Sidak's multiple comparisons tests. Not all clones reach the TCRdb copy of this immuneACCESS table, which keeps in-frame sequences only. Checked studies attribute under half of the gap to unresolved V genes and leave the rest unexplained. The D gene and trimming were derived from the DNA, and the V and J assignments and clone size from that table. For this sample there are under 95,000 clones; about 90% appear just once. Of the sample, approximately 1.3% falls within the top ten clones.

V loses 2 bases, J loses 7 bases, and the germline ends lie 14 bases apart. CDR3 length: 14 amino acids, cysteine to phenylalanine. Left in the record is the CDR3 DNA by itself, 42 bases read in frame from the first base. The germline V gene provides CDR1 SGHTA and CDR2 FQGTGA. The data were obtained in a study of T cell responses to AZD1222 COVID-19 vaccine (dated by TCRdb to about 2021). In the study overall: TCR sequencing covered roughly 230 trial participants: 207 given two doses of AZD1222 and 26 given two doses of MenACWY control vaccine. Trial participants were enrolled by age into 18-55, 56-69 and 70-plus year subgroups, with about 150, 28 and 57 TCR-sequenced participants respectively.

Overall results and qualifications from the work: In the small 56-69-year group, the increase in depth fell short of significance, most likely because of low power. No day 14 peak-response samples were available, so repertoires were characterized only after the peak T cell response. Conclusions about previously exposed vaccinees are limited, since just a handful of AZD1222 recipients were seropositive for SARS-CoV-2 at baseline. Spike-specific TCR breadth and depth rose significantly after two AZD1222 doses compared with day 0 and with MenACWY recipients. Nearly half of unique spike-specific TCRs reportedly recognized epitopes outside regions mutated in the B.1.351 and B.1.1.7 variants. Vaccine-associated CD4 TCRs spanned the whole spike protein, with dominant responses in regions 160-218 and 743-854. Participants were mostly white British and included more females than males, and it was suggested by the authors that clonal diversity may have been underestimated.

Rearrangement joined TRBV7-3 to TRBJ1-1, with TRBD1 perhaps the D gene, on 5 matching bases. The input for sequencing was peripheral blood, taken 28 days after the second AZD1222 dose. The source of this sequence is an adult who received the AZD1222 COVID-19 vaccine. CDR3 reads: CASSLQGVKGEAFF. The DNA sequence reads TGTGCCAGCAGCTTACAAGGGGTAAAGGGTGAAGCTTTCTTT.